The 22 T cell receptor beta chains listed next were all sequenced from one sample in a study of molecular identifiers for immune sequencing clone quantification. TCRdb reanalysed the PCR reads using MiXCR and keeps one entry per CDR3 protein. The table lists approximately 320,000 distinct CDR3 sequences, 24% of them singletons. Input material: naive CD8+ T cells from blood, with Jurkat cell RNA spiked in. Subset specified: FACS-sorted CD8+CD4-CCR7+CD45RA+ naive T cells. The source of these receptors is a human donor in good health. Some libraries in this study had Jurkat cell RNA spiked in.

The table lists this clonotype with many counts. The genes are TRBV12-3 or TRBV12-4 and TRBJ2-4; no clear D. The ends were cut back, 2 bases at V and 8 bases at J, with 7 bases in the middle. The CDR3 runs 12 residues. CDR3 DNA: TGTGCCAGCAGTTTAACCCAACACATTCAGTACTTC. Residues: CASSLTQHIQYF.

A few counts support this clonotype. The chain couples TRBV28 to TRBJ1-4; no reliable D call. Deletions cut 5 bases from V and 8 bases from J, with 15 bases between. Germline-derived CDR1 and CDR2 are MDHEN and SYDVKM. The CDR3 totals 14 residues. CDR3 coding DNA: TGTGCCAGCAGTCTGAGACTGAACCAAGAAAAACTGTTTTTT. Residues: CASSLRLNQEKLFF.

The rearrangement links TRBV7-9 to TRBJ1-1; D ambiguous. Trimming left V 4 bases short and J 2 bases short, with 11 bases between. The CDR3 is made up of 14 amino acids. CDR1 is SEHNR and CDR2 is FQNEAQ in the germline V gene (reference sequence). The CDR3 region has the DNA TGTGCCAGCAGCTCCACAAACTATAACACTGAAGCTTTCTTT. This encodes CASSSTNYNTEAFF.

Of note for this clonotype: As the CDR3 is not closed by the conserved phenylalanine or tryptophan, this likely results from a read error. The rearrangement uses TRBV2 and TRBJ2-1; 12 bases fit TRBD2. With 3 bases clipped from V and 6 bases from J, the junction kept 3 bases outside the gene matches. The CDR3 covers 15 residues. CDR1 is SNHLY, CDR2 FYNNEI, per germline. The CDR3 reads CASSDVTSGGNEQFL. The CDR3 region has the DNA TGTGCCAGCAGTGATGTGACTAGCGGGGGCAATGAGCAGTTCCTC.

This clonotype was seen only a few times. Its ends do not fully match the called genes, so a read error is possible. The rearrangement links TRBV5-3 to TRBJ2-3; tentatively, D is TRBD1 (6 bases). TRBV5-3 is flagged as an ORF with uncertain function. The CDR3 has 15 amino acids. CDR3 coding DNA: TGTGCCAGCAGCTCAGACAGGCCAAGCACAGATACGCAGTATTTT. It is translated as CASSSDRPSTDTQYF.

This clonotype was observed at least ten times. The chain uses TRBV6-2 or TRBV6-3 and TRBJ2-2; D unclear. The CDR3 loop spans 13 amino acids. Between the trimmed V and J ends, which lost 0 bases and 6 bases, there was a span of 5 bases. Per germline, CDR1 MNHEY and CDR2 SVGEGT. CDR3 DNA: TGTGCCAGCAGTTACTCCTATCCCGGGGAGCTGTTTTTT. It is translated as CASSYSYPGELFF.

This clonotype was detected a few times. CDR3 region: CAWSVGLAAGTDTQYF. The CDR3 nucleotides are TGTGCCTGGAGTGTTGGACTAGCGGCTGGGACAGATACGCAGTATTTT. The gene calls are TRBV30 and TRBJ2-3; 10 nucleotides line up with TRBD2. This CDR3 contains 16 residues. Germline loops: CDR1 GTSNPN, CDR2 SVGIG (reference sequence). The V and J ends lost 0 bases and 3 bases, in that order; junction bases with no gene match: 6.

This clonotype showed up many times. V is TRBV29-1 and J is TRBJ2-7; D is unclear. CDR1 SQVTM and CDR2 ANQGSEA come from the germline V gene. CDR3 length: 12 residues. V was shortened by 5 bases and J by 4 bases, with 12 bases between the two germline ends. The CDR3 here is CSVTESMYEQYF. The CDR3 DNA follows: TGCAGCGTTACCGAAAGTATGTACGAGCAGTACTTC.

This clonotype has just a few counts. The genes are TRBV7-6 and TRBJ2-7; unclear D gene. There are 13 residues in the CDR3. The germline CDR1 and CDR2 sequences are SGHVS and FNYEAQ. The V gene lost 0 bases and the J gene lost 5 bases, with 8 bases spanning the gap. The CDR3 is CASSLASPDEQYF. CDR3 bases: TGTGCCAGCAGCTTAGCCTCGCCGGACGAGCAGTACTTC.

This clonotype has more than one count but fewer than ten. V gene TRBV5-1 combines with J gene TRBJ2-5; D perhaps matches TRBD2 (6 bases). Germline CDR1 and CDR2: SGHRS and YFSETQ. V lost 3 bases to trimming and J lost 4 bases, with 13 bases between them. There are 14 residues in the CDR3. CDR3 DNA: TGCGCCAGCAGCTGGGGGACTGGACCAGAGACCCAGTACTTC. Amino acids: CASSWGTGPETQYF.

This clonotype was counted at least ten times. The CDR3 coding sequence is TGTGCCAGCAGTCCCTACGGACGAGGGATAATGAACACTGAAGCTTTCTTT. Its translation: CASSPYGRGIMNTEAFF. This chain uses TRBV6-6 with TRBJ1-1, with D hard to call. The CDR3 length is 17 residues. Per germline, CDR1 MNHNY and CDR2 SVGAGI (reference sequence). The ends were cut back, 5 bases at V and 0 bases at J, with 19 bases in the middle.

Only a few counts were recorded for this clonotype. This chain uses TRBV20-1 with TRBJ1-3; 11 positions agree with TRBD1. The V gene's germline CDR1 is DFQATT and CDR2 SNEGSKA (reference sequence). The V gene end was trimmed by 5 bases and the J gene end by 0 bases; junction bases not matched to a gene: 15. The CDR3 loop spans 19 amino acids. The CDR3 DNA is TGCAGTGCTCGGGGTTTCGGACAGGGGGCTGTGAGCTCTGGAAACACCATATATTTT. Translating it yields CSARGFGQGAVSSGNTIYF.

J is TRBJ1-6 and V is TRBV25-1; the D is unclear. Deletions cut 1 base from V and 12 bases from J, with 7 bases between. The CDR3 contains 12 residues. Germline CDR1 is MGHDK and CDR2 is SYGVNS. CDR3 nucleotide sequence: TGTGCCAGCAGTGAATGGGGTGAACCCCTCCACTTT. This gives the protein CASSEWGEPLHF.

This clonotype occurred many times. The chain has TRBV7-9 and TRBJ2-7, with 8 bases matching TRBD1. V gave up 8 bases and J gave up 2 bases; unmatched junction bases: 8. The CDR3 runs 14 residues. Germline lookup yields CDR1 SEHNR and CDR2 FQNEAQ (reference sequence). The CDR3 sequence is CASGSVRGPYEQYF. The CDR3 DNA reads as TGTGCCAGCGGGTCAGTCAGGGGGCCCTACGAGCAGTACTTC. The full variable domain, its missing parts supplied by reference TRBV7-9 and TRBJ2-7, is DTGVSQNPRHKITKRGQNVTFRCDPISEHNRLYWYRQTLGQGPEFLTYFQNEAQLEKSRLLSDRFSAERPKGSFSTLEIQRTEQGDSAMYLCASGSVRGPYEQYFGPGTRLTVT.

The V and J genes are TRBV7-3 and TRBJ2-5; D assignment may be TRBD1 or TRBD2 (6 bases each). The length of the CDR3 is 17 residues. CDR1 and CDR2 (germline): SGHTA, FQGTGA. Trimming cost V 0 bases and J 2 bases, with 16 bases left between them. Here the CDR3 reads CASSLTAGAGLQETQYF. The CDR3 DNA sequence: TGTGCCAGCAGCTTAACGGCAGGGGCGGGGTTACAAGAGACCCAGTACTTC.

This chain uses TRBV10-3 with TRBJ1-5; D is perhaps TRBD1 (6 bases). V lost 7 bases and J lost 0, with 13 bases in between. In germline, CDR1 is ENHRY, CDR2 SYGVKD. CDR3 length: 15 amino acids. CDR3 sequence reads: CAITFTGYSNQPQHF. CDR3 sequence (DNA): TGTGCCATCACCTTTACAGGGTATAGCAATCAGCCCCAGCATTTT.

To note about this clonotype: A read error may produce the germline difference seen at one junction end. The chain is built from TRBV7-9 and TRBJ2-5, with TRBD2 matching over 11 bases. This CDR3 has 17 residues. Germline V lookup: CDR1 SEHNR, CDR2 FQNEAQ (reference sequence). The CDR3 DNA reads as TGTGCCGGCAGCTTAGGAGGTAGCGGGGGGGCCGGAGAGACCCAGTACTTC. Translation gives CAGSLGGSGGAGETQYF. Full variable domain (remainder filled in from reference TRBV7-9 and TRBJ2-5): DTGVSQNPRHKITKRGQNVTFRCDPISEHNRLYWYRQTLGQGPEFLTYFQNEAQLEKSRLLSDRFSAERPKGSFSTLEIQRTEQGDSAMYLCAGSLGGSGGAGETQYFGPGTRLLVL.

There are many counts of this clonotype. The chain is built from TRBV6-5 and TRBJ2-7; D could derive from TRBD1 or TRBD2 (5 bases each). The germline gives CDR1 MNHEY, CDR2 SVGAGI. V was clipped by 5 bases and J by 4 bases, with 12 bases between them. This CDR3 spans 13 amino acids. CDR3 in DNA: TGTGCCAGCAGTCAGTCAGAGGGGTACGAGCAGTACTTC. This codes for CASSQSEGYEQYF.

A few counts support this clonotype. The J gene is TRBJ1-1, the V gene TRBV7-9, with D possibly TRBD1 on 5 matching bases. The CDR3 is 14 residues long. Germline V gene sequence: CDR1 SEHNR, CDR2 FQNEAQ (reference sequence). V lost 1 base, J lost 3 bases, and 9 bases lay in between. The CDR3 DNA follows: TGTGCCAGCAGCTTAGTAGGGGAGTACACTGAAGCTTTCTTT. Translated: CASSLVGEYTEAFF.

The table lists this clonotype with a few counts. The V and J genes are TRBV27 and TRBJ2-7; TRBD2 agrees at 13 bases. CDR3 size: 13 residues. CDR1 and CDR2 from the germline V gene are MNHEY and SMNVEV (reference sequence). J lost 5 bases, V lost 8 bases, and 3 bases had no gene match. CDR3 sequence (DNA): TGTGCCAGCCAGGGACTAGCGGGAAACGAGCAGTACTTC. As protein: CASQGLAGNEQYF.

The V and J genes are TRBV12-5 and TRBJ2-1; perhaps TRBD1 as D (5 bases). CDR3 length: 15 residues. V shed 3 bases and J shed 8 bases, with 17 bases lying between them. The germline gives CDR1 LGHNT, CDR2 FRNRAP. The chain's CDR3 is CASGFSRVGRDEQFF. The CDR3 nucleotides are TGTGCTAGTGGTTTTTCCAGGGTGGGTAGGGATGAGCAGTTCTTC.

This clonotype was seen ten or more times. This chain connects TRBV5-8 to TRBJ2-5, with TRBD1 identical over 7 bases. CDR1 and CDR2 from the germline V gene are SGHTS and YDEGEE. After removal of 2 bases from V and 4 bases from J, the junction contained 5 bases not matched to a gene. This CDR3 spans 14 amino acids. CDR3 region: CASSFSTGRETQYF. The CDR3 coding sequence is TGTGCCAGCAGCTTTTCGACAGGGAGAGAGACCCAGTACTTC.